A single count supports the clone carrying this T cell receptor beta chain. The antigen remains unidentified. This table comes from immunoSEQ multiplex PCR, and its TCRdb copy is limited to in-frame clones, with some not included. Of approximately 77,000 clones listed, about 92% are singletons. This CDR3 is built from 15 residues. V lost 1 base, J lost 5 bases, and 5 bases stayed unmatched. Germline CDR1 MGHRA, CDR2 YSYEKL. The data were obtained in a study of T cell responses to AZD1222 COVID-19 vaccine. Study-level points and caveats: Regions left unmutated in variants are reportedly the target of nearly half of spike-specific TCRs. The donor group comprised mostly white British people and more females; the analysis possibly underestimated clonal diversity.

The chain employs TRBV4-1 and TRBJ2-1, with 7 bases that match TRBD1. This TCR was recovered from an adult who received the AZD1222 COVID-19 vaccine. Material: peripheral blood, obtained 28 days after the second AZD1222 dose. CDR3 sequence reads: CASSQGQGADNEQFF. In DNA form, the CDR3 reads TGCGCCAGCAGCCAAGGACAGGGCGCGGACAATGAGCAGTTCTTC.